This T cell receptor beta chain was retrieved from a study of yellow fever vaccine responses in identical twins. A remark on this clonotype: The antigen is not known.

General observations from the study: It has been reported that, in twins, the vaccine T cell response seemed partly convergent and partly personalized.

The ends were cut back, 2 bases at V and 2 bases at J, with 15 bases in the middle. The germline V gene has CDR1 MNHEY and CDR2 SVGEGT. CDR3 length: 16 amino acids. In TCRdb, the RT-PCR reads were re-called with MiXCR into one record per CDR3 protein. The sample holds about 23,000 distinct CDR3 sequences, 60% to 85% seen once. The TCR originated in a woman in her late teens or twenties who received the yellow fever vaccine. Sequenced here: T cells from blood (PBMCs), unsorted or a sorted subset (not recorded which), sampled before or after yellow fever vaccination (not recorded which). The chain carries TRBV6-2 or TRBV6-3 and TRBJ1-1; no firm D call. As DNA, the CDR3 is TGTGCCAGCAGTTACCACTCCGCGGGCTCTAACACTGAAGCTTTCTTT. This translates into CASSYHSAGSNTEAFF.